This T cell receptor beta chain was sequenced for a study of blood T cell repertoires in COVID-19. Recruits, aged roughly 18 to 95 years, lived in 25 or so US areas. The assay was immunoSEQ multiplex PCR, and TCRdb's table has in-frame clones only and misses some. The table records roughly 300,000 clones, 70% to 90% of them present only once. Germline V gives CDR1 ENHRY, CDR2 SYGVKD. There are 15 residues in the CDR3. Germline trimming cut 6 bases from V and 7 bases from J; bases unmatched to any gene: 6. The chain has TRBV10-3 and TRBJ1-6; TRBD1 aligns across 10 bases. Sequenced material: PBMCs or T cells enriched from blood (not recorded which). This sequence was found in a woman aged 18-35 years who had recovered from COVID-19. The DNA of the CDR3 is TGTGCCATCAGCCCCCAGGACAGGGGGAATTCACCCCTCCACTTT. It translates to CAISPQDRGNSPLHF.